Following are 25 T cell receptor beta chains from one sample sequenced in a study of graft-versus-host responses after intestinal transplantation. The data were produced by immunoSEQ multiplex PCR, yet TCRdb's version contains in-frame clones alone and is incomplete. The sample has about 93,000 clones, roughly 93% seen once. Antigens of these TCRs are unknown. This material consisted of unstimulated CD8+ T cells sorted from spleen or lymph node cells, taken before intestinal transplant. The source of these receptors is a human donor who received an intestinal transplant.

The chain joins TRBV4-3 to TRBJ2-5; D is possibly TRBD2 (7 bases). V was clipped by 0 bases and J by 11 bases, with 28 bases between them. Germline V gives CDR1 LGHNA, CDR2 YSLEER. This CDR3 contains 18 residues. In DNA, the CDR3 is TGCGCCAGCAGCCAAGATTATACATCTGCTGGGGGGGCCAGGGAGCAGTACTTC. As protein: CASSQDYTSAGGAREQYF.

This clone was found once. The V call is TRBV11-2, the J call TRBJ2-5; D perhaps matches TRBD1 (6 bases). V lost 1 base to trimming and J lost 3 bases, with 12 bases between them. The CDR3 length is 15 residues. CDR1 is SGHAT, CDR2 FQNNGV, per germline. The CDR3, as DNA: TGTGCCAGCAGCTTAGGGGGGCAGGGCAAAGAGACCCAGTACTTC. The encoded protein is CASSLGGQGKETQYF. The full variable domain, with the rest looked up from reference TRBV11-2 and TRBJ2-5, is EAGVAQSPRYKIIEKRQSVAFWCNPISGHATLYWYQQILGQGPKLLIQFQNNGVVDDSQLPKDRFSAERLKGVDSTLKIQPAKLEDSAVYLCASSLGGQGKETQYFGPGTRLLVL.

V and J are TRBV5-6 and TRBJ1-6; 8 positions agree with TRBD1. From germline, CDR1 is SGHDT and CDR2 YYEEEE. Losses at the gene ends were 2 bases for V and 7 bases for J; bases not matched to a gene: 8. This CDR3 has 16 residues. CDR3 sequence reads: CASSFPGGAGNSPLHF. The CDR3 DNA reads TGTGCCAGCAGCTTCCCAGGGGGCGCCGGCAATTCACCCCTCCACTTT.

The chain couples TRBV19 to TRBJ2-1, with a weak D call TRBD1 (5 bases). V was clipped by 5 bases and J by 4 bases, with 12 bases between them. The germline V gene has CDR1 LNHDA and CDR2 SQIVND (reference sequence). The CDR3 length is 14 residues. The CDR3 loop is CASSVYGAYNEQFF. The CDR3 DNA reads TGTGCCAGTAGTGTTTATGGGGCGTACAATGAGCAGTTCTTC.

The chain combines TRBV30 with TRBJ1-5; 7 positions agree with TRBD1. This CDR3 is 13 amino acids long. With 6 bases clipped from V and 5 bases from J, the junction kept 7 bases outside the gene matches. CDR1 is GTSNPN, CDR2 SVGIG, per germline (reference sequence). For the CDR3, the DNA is TGTGCCTGTTCCGGACAGGAACATCAGCCCCAGCATTTT. This sequence encodes CACSGQEHQPQHF. The full variable domain, with the rest looked up from reference TRBV30 and TRBJ1-5, is SQTIHQWPATLVQPVGSPLSLECTVEGTSNPNLYWYRQAAGRGLQLLFYSVGIGQISSEVPQNLSASRPQDRQFILSSKKLLLSDSGFYLCACSGQEHQPQHFGDGTRLSIL.

This CDR3 is CATSRDFGSWGEKLFF. The CDR3 nucleotides read TGTGCCACCAGCAGAGATTTCGGCAGTTGGGGCGAAAAACTGTTTTTT. The V and J genes are TRBV15 and TRBJ1-4; possibly TRBD1 for D (5 bases). Germline V CDR1 and CDR2: LNHNV, YYDKDF (reference sequence). This CDR3 contains 16 residues. The ends were cut back, 0 bases at V and 8 bases at J, with 16 bases in the middle.

The chain carries TRBV9 and TRBJ2-3; a weak D match, TRBD2 (5 bases). The CDR3 has 14 residues. The V end lost 0 bases, the J end lost 4 bases, and 9 bases lay between the germline ends. Per germline, CDR1 SGDLS and CDR2 YYNGEE. In nucleotides, the CDR3 is TGTGCCAGCAGCGTAGGAGTGGGAGCAGATACGCAGTATTTT. Its protein is CASSVGVGADTQYF.

The J gene is TRBJ2-7, the V gene TRBV19; 7 bases fit TRBD1. V was pared by 5 bases and J by 9 bases, with 7 bases of the junction left unmatched. The CDR3 has 12 amino acids. The V gene's germline CDR1 is LNHDA and CDR2 SQIVND (reference sequence). The CDR3 bases are TGTGCCAGTAGTGACGACAGGGTAGCGCAGTACTTC. Encoded protein: CASSDDRVAQYF.

The V and J genes are TRBV5-5 and TRBJ2-7; D is possibly TRBD2 (5 bases). CDR1 SGHKS and CDR2 YYEKEE come from the germline V gene (reference sequence). The CDR3 covers 14 residues. Between the trimmed V and J ends, which lost 1 base and 2 bases, there was a span of 10 bases. CDR3 nucleotides: TGTGCCAGCAGCTTGCTAGGGAGTGCCTACGAGCAGTACTTC. This gives the protein CASSLLGSAYEQYF.

The chain is built from TRBV30 and TRBJ1-2; 10 bases are a match to TRBD1. Looked up from germline, CDR1 is GTSNPN and CDR2 is SVGIG (reference sequence). The length of the CDR3 is 13 residues. J lost 8 bases, V lost 1 base, and 4 bases had no gene match. This chain's CDR3 is CAWSAGTGVGYTF. The CDR3 DNA reads as TGTGCCTGGAGTGCCGGGACAGGGGTCGGCTACACCTTC.

The CDR3, as DNA: TGTGCCAGTACTTCAGAAGGGGCCGGGGAGCTGTTTTTT. It encodes CASTSEGAGELFF. This chain uses TRBV19 with TRBJ2-2, with D tentatively TRBD1 (5 bases). CDR1 LNHDA and CDR2 SQIVND come from the germline V gene (reference sequence). V lost 7 bases and J lost 6, with 12 bases in between. The CDR3 loop spans 13 amino acids.

J is TRBJ1-1 and V is TRBV10-3; perhaps TRBD1 as D (5 bases). Germline V CDR1 and CDR2: ENHRY, SYGVKD. The CDR3 is made up of 11 amino acids. V was trimmed by 11 bases and J by 5 bases, leaving 12 bases between them. CDR3 DNA: TGTGCCGCCGGGGGGGGGACTGAAGCTTTCTTT. Protein: CAAGGGTEAFF.

This clone appeared once. The chain recombines TRBV19 with TRBJ2-7, with unresolved D. CDR1 and CDR2 from the germline V gene are LNHDA and SQIVND (reference sequence). The CDR3 extends over 12 amino acids. V was trimmed by 4 bases and J by 3 bases, leaving 7 bases between them. CDR3 in amino acids: CASSNDNYEQYF. The CDR3 nucleotides are TGTGCCAGTAGTAACGACAACTACGAGCAGTACTTC.

The CDR3 here is CATGEASGGAPYNEQFF. CDR3 sequence (DNA): TGTGCCACTGGGGAGGCTAGCGGGGGGGCTCCCTACAATGAGCAGTTCTTC. The chain joins TRBV21-1 to TRBJ2-1; the DNA was not used to check the table's D call, TRBD2. TRBV21-1 is recorded as a pseudogene. The CDR3 has 17 amino acids.

The chain is built from TRBV11-2 and TRBJ2-3; D is undetermined. Germline CDR1 reads SGHAT; CDR2 reads FQNNGV. This CDR3 has 14 residues. V was cut by 1 base and J by 5 bases, with 10 bases left in between. Here the CDR3 DNA reads TGTGCCAGCAGCTTAGCAGGCTATTTAGATACGCAGTATTTT. It codes for CASSLAGYLDTQYF.

The chain couples TRBV5-4 to TRBJ2-5; D unresolved. This CDR3 region has 13 residues. Germline values: CDR1 SGHNT, CDR2 YYREEE (reference sequence). V was trimmed by 2 bases and J by 2 bases, leaving 7 bases between them. CDR3 in DNA: TGTGCCAGCAGCTTTGCGAAACAAGAGACCCAGTACTTC. It codes for CASSFAKQETQYF. Full variable domain (rest looked up from reference TRBV5-4 and TRBJ2-5): ETGVTQSPTHLIKTRGQQVTLRCSSQSGHNTVSWYQQALGQGPQFIFQYYREEENGRGNFPPRFSGLQFPNYSSELNVNALELDDSALYLCASSFAKQETQYFGPGTRLLVL.

The gene calls are TRBV4-1 and TRBJ1-6; TRBD1 agrees at 7 bases. V lost 5 bases, J lost 10 bases, and 8 bases stayed unmatched. The germline V gene has CDR1 MGHRA and CDR2 YSYEKL. The CDR3 is 14 amino acids. CDR3: CASSFTGEGSPLHF. In DNA form, the CDR3 reads TGCGCCAGCAGCTTTACAGGGGAAGGATCACCCCTCCACTTT.

This chain connects TRBV7-3 to TRBJ1-6; D is possibly TRBD1 (6 bases). The CDR3 contains 15 residues. The germline V and J ends were trimmed by 1 base and 5 bases, with 9 bases remaining between them. Germline lookup yields CDR1 SGHTA and CDR2 FQGTGA. CDR3: CASSLMRTDNSPLHF. As DNA, the CDR3 is TGTGCCAGCAGCTTAATGAGGACAGATAATTCACCCCTCCACTTT. Together with reference TRBV7-3 and TRBJ1-6, the CDR3 gives the full variable domain: GAGVSQTPSNKVTEKGKYVELRCDPISGHTALYWYRQSLGQGPEFLIYFQGTGAADDSGLPNDRFFAVRPEGSVSTLKIQRTERGDSAVYLCASSLMRTDNSPLHFGNGTRLTVT.

The chain recombines TRBV7-9 with TRBJ2-1; no clear D gene. V lost 5 bases and J lost 8, with 10 bases in between. The germline V gene has CDR1 SEHNR and CDR2 FQNEAQ (reference sequence). There are 12 residues in the CDR3. CDR3 DNA: TGTGCCAGCAGCCCTAAGTCCGATGAGCAGTTCTTC. Its protein is CASSPKSDEQFF.

This clone was recorded once. The chain recombines TRBV30 with TRBJ2-5; TRBD2 agrees at 9 bases. The DNA end is a closer match to TRBJ2-7, so the J assignment may be wrong. The CDR3 spans 13 residues. Germline V gene lookup returns CDR1 GTSNPN and CDR2 SVGIG (reference sequence). The CDR3 nucleotides read TGTGCCTGGAGGGCGGGAGGGAATGGCGAGCAGTACTTC. It yields the protein CAWRAGGNGEQYF.

V is TRBV29-1 and J is TRBJ2-1, with 9 bases matching TRBD2. V was clipped by 1 base and J by 4 bases; unmatched bases: 8. The CDR3 has 16 amino acids. The germline CDR1 and CDR2 sequences are SQVTM and ANQGSEA. For the CDR3, the DNA is TGCAGCGTTGAAGGAATGGTGAGCGGGAGGTACAATGAGCAGTTCTTC. Translating gives CSVEGMVSGRYNEQFF.

The chain has TRBV10-3 and TRBJ2-5; D may be TRBD2 (6 bases). Trimming shortened V by 3 bases and J by 5 bases, and 16 bases separated the two germline ends. The CDR3 is made up of 15 amino acids. The germline gives CDR1 ENHRY, CDR2 SYGVKD. The CDR3 sequence is CAISEGDSLWETQYF. CDR3 DNA: TGTGCCATCAGTGAAGGGGACTCCTTGTGGGAGACCCAGTACTTC.

The rearrangement joins TRBV6-1 to TRBJ2-7, with 9 bases aligning to TRBD1. Germline V lookup: CDR1 MNHNS, CDR2 SASEGT. The CDR3 totals 17 residues. V lost 0 bases and J lost 3; bases outside the gene matches: 9. This chain's CDR3 is CASSEALLGQGRYEQYF. CDR3 in DNA: TGTGCCAGCAGTGAAGCGCTATTGGGACAGGGACGCTACGAGCAGTACTTC.

This sequence joins TRBV6-1 and TRBJ2-1; 9 nucleotides agree with TRBD1. J was trimmed by 7 bases and V by 2 bases; bases with no gene match: 3. The V gene's germline CDR1 is MNHNS and CDR2 SASEGT. The CDR3 totals 14 residues. CDR3 residues: CASSESGTGNEQFF. CDR3 DNA sequence: TGTGCCAGCAGTGAATCGGGGACAGGGAATGAGCAGTTCTTC.

The CDR3 nucleotides are TGTGCCAGCAGCTTAGGAGGGACAGGGGGCGAAGCTTTCTTT. This gives the protein CASSLGGTGGEAFF. The rearrangement joins TRBV7-8 to TRBJ1-1; 12 nucleotides agree with TRBD1. CDR1 is SGHVS and CDR2 is FQNEAQ in the germline V gene. The CDR3 is 14 amino acids. V was clipped by 1 base and J by 8 bases; unmatched bases: 2.